This T cell receptor beta chain was profiled in a study of T cell responses to AZD1222 COVID-19 vaccine (dated by TCRdb to about 2021). Background on the whole study: AZD1222 recipients whose second dose came at about 4 weeks and those whose second dose came at about 12 weeks were combined into one group, since spike-specific TCR depth and breadth did not differ between the two schedules. A total of just over 230 trial participants underwent TCR sequencing, of whom more than 200 had received two doses of AZD1222 and 26 had received two doses of the MenACWY control vaccine. Trial participants were enrolled by age into subgroups of 18-55, 56-69 and 70-plus years, and around 150, 29 and 61 TCR-sequenced participants, respectively, were included in these subgroups. Beyond this particular receptor, the publication reports: Participants were mostly white British and included more females than males, and it was suggested by the authors that clonal diversity may have been underestimated. Conclusions about previously exposed vaccinees are limited, since just 6 or 7 AZD1222 recipients were seropositive for SARS-CoV-2 at baseline. No day 14 peak-response samples were available, so repertoires were characterized only after the peak T cell response. In the small 56-69-year group, the increase in depth fell short of significance, most likely because of low power. CD4 TCRs associated with the vaccine covered the entire spike protein, and the dominant responses were in regions 160-218 and 743-854. After two AZD1222 doses, spike-specific TCR breadth and depth were significantly higher than at day 0 and than in MenACWY recipients. Reportedly, almost half of the unique spike-specific TCRs recognized epitopes lying outside the regions that are mutated in the B.1.351 and B.1.1.7 variants.

This clone was observed a single time. Its cognate antigen has yet to be identified. The input lacks base qualities; no much larger clone sits a single base away. V was cut back by 3 bases and J by 9 bases, leaving a gap of 24 bases between them. The CDR3 runs 17 amino acids, cysteine and phenylalanine included. The only DNA kept is the CDR3, 51 bases in frame from the first base. CDR1 is given as LNHDA and CDR2 as SQIVND, both from the germline V gene (reference sequence). According to the study, the label for this sample's time point signals: baseline before first vaccination. Vaccinee samples were obtained from the UK trials COV001 and COV002, which included a single-blind randomized controlled phase 2/3 trial of AZD1222 (ChAdOx1 nCoV-19) in healthy adults. For TCRbeta chain sequencing, PBMC samples were collected from trial participants at day 0 and at day 28 after the second dose. The CDR3 regions of human TCRbeta chains were analyzed by immunosequencing. Under the source paper's analysis protocol: TCRs in the repertoires were compared against a reference library of SARS-CoV-2-specific TCRs that had been generated with the MIRA antigen-specificity platform. Breadth was defined as the fraction of unique TCRs that were SARS-CoV-2-associated, and depth was defined as the fraction of total T cells that were SARS-CoV-2-associated. Using the MIRA data, each spike-specific TCR was assigned both to the spike region to which the TCR was reactive and to a CD4 or CD8 class. Log10-transformed breadth and depth values were compared by one-way ANOVA with Sidak's multiple comparisons tests. Sourced from immuneACCESS, this table was stored by TCRdb with only in-frame sequences that have V and J called. A share of the clones is absent; for the studies checked, an unresolved V gene accounts for under half, and the remainder has no known explanation. Clone size and the V and J calls come from that table; the DNA yielded D and trimming. This sample gives roughly 150,000 clones in total; 80% to 95% of them show up just once. The top ten clonotypes cover roughly 2.3% of the sample.

This TCR derives from an adult in good health. The sample here was peripheral blood, taken on day 0 of AZD1222 vaccination. This receptor chain uses TRBV19 and TRBJ2-1, with a tentative D gene TRBD2 over 5 matching bases. The DNA sequence follows: TGTGCCAGTAGTATGGGCGGGTCCCCCGGCCTATACGGTGAGCAGTTCTTC. Its protein reads: CASSMGGSPGLYGEQFF.